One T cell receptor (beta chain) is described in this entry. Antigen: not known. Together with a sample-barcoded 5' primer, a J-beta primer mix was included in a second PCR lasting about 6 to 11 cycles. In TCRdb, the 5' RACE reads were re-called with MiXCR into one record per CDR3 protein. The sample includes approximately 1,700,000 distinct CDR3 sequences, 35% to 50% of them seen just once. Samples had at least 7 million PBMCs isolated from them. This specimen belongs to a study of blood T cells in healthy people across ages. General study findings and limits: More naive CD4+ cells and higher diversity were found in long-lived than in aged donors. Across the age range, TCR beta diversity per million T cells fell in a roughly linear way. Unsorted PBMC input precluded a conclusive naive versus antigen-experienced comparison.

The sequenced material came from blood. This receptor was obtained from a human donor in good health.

Written as DNA, the CDR3 is TGTGCCAGCAGCCAAGAATCGGGACCGAGGAACACTGAAGCTTTCTTT. Amino acids: CASSQESGPRNTEAFF. The gene calls are TRBV3-1 and TRBJ1-1; TRBD1 is a possible D gene (5 bases). Trimming removed 0 bases at V and 1 base at J, with 12 bases between. This CDR3 has 16 residues. Germline V gene lookup returns CDR1 LGHDT and CDR2 YNNKEL (reference sequence).